The rows below give T cell receptor beta chains drawn from one sample of a study of blood T cells in healthy people across ages. Via MiXCR, TCRdb re-called the 5' RACE reads, giving one row per CDR3 protein. The sample shows approximately 730,000 distinct CDR3 sequences, approximately 39% of them seen only once. Sequenced sample: blood. Receptors originate from a woman in her sixties or seventies in good health. The CDR3 runs from the conserved cysteine through the conserved F or W.

v_gene	j_gene	CDR3aa
TRBV5-1	TRBJ2-1	CASSQPGTGTNNEQFF
TRBV7-9	TRBJ2-3	CASSTGLAGGSDTQYF
TRBV6-2/TRBV6-3	TRBJ2-1	CASSRRTTLNEQFF
TRBV12-3/TRBV12-4	TRBJ1-6	CASSPGALSPLHF
TRBV20-1	TRBJ2-7	CTPGGSGPPYEQYF
TRBV28	TRBJ2-7	CASSLFSGQGLWQYF
TRBV10-1	TRBJ1-1	CASSGTGKGDTEAFF
TRBV5-6	TRBJ2-1	CASVGGRARNEQFF
TRBV29-1	TRBJ2-1	CSVPPATGINNEQFF
TRBV6-6	TRBJ1-5	CASTTNRGSNQPQHF
TRBV20-1	TRBJ2-1	CSASLGLREGRNEQFF
TRBV10-3	TRBJ1-6	CAISVSGRHNLYNSPLHF
TRBV3-1	TRBJ2-7	CASSQTSRRDEQYF
TRBV20-1	TRBJ1-2	CSASGGAGNYGYTF
TRBV3-1	TRBJ2-1	CASSQGGRGGHNEQFF
TRBV10-3	TRBJ2-3	CAISEREGSDTQYF
TRBV20-1	TRBJ2-3	CSAKPRLAGDADTQYF
TRBV4-2	TRBJ2-5	CASSQDEGASVREQYF
TRBV5-1	TRBJ1-1	CASSFSPEQDLNTEAFF
TRBV29-1	TRBJ2-7	CSVAGDYEQYF
TRBV4-2	.	CASSQDGTGLSYEQYF
TRBV7-9	.	CASRPFAGSGEQYF
TRBV27	TRBJ2-3	CASSPLTSGRGDTQYF
TRBV4-2	TRBJ2-3	CASSQDFLRTSGSLDTQYF
TRBV6-2/TRBV6-3	TRBJ2-5	CASSPTESNEQYF
TRBV9	TRBJ2-2	CASRGARGELFF
TRBV9	TRBJ2-3	CASSPFSGSSTDTQYF
TRBV18	TRBJ1-6	CASSPAVVSASVPLHF
TRBV12-3/TRBV12-4	TRBJ2-5	CASSSIRNSVLQYF
TRBV7-3	TRBJ2-3	CASSPGLDDTDTQYF
TRBV7-2	TRBJ2-5	CASSTGTSGRAQETQYF